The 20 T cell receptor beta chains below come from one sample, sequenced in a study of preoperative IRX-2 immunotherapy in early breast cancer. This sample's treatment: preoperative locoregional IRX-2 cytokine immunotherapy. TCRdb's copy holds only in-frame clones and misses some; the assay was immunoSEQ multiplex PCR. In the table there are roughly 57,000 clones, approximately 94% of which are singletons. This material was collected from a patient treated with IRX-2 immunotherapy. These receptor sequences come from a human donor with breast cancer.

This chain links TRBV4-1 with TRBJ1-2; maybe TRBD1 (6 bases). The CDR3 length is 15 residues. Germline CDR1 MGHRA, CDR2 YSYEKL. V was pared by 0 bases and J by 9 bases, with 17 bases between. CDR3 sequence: CASSQDPRVGQSYTF. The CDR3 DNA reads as TGCGCCAGCAGCCAAGATCCAAGGGTCGGACAGAGCTACACCTTC.

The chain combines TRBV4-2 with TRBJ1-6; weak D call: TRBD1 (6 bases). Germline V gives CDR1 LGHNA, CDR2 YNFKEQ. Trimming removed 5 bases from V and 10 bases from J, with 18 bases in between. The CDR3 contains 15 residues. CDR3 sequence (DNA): TGTGCCAGCAGCTTCCGCTCAGGGACAAGATCACCCCTCCACTTT. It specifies CASSFRSGTRSPLHF.

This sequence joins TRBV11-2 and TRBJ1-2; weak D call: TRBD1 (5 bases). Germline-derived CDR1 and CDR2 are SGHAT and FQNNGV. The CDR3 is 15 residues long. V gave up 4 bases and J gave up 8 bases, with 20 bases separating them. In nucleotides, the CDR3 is TGTGCCAGCAGCTCTACCGGGACGGTGGCGCAGGGCTACACCTTC. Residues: CASSSTGTVAQGYTF. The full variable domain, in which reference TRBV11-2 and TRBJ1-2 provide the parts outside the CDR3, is EAGVAQSPRYKIIEKRQSVAFWCNPISGHATLYWYQQILGQGPKLLIQFQNNGVVDDSQLPKDRFSAERLKGVDSTLKIQPAKLEDSAVYLCASSSTGTVAQGYTFGSGTRLTVV.

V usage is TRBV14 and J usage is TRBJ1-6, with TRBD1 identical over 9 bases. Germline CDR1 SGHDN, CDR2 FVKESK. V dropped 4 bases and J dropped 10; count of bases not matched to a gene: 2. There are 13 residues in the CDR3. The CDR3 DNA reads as TGTGCCAGCAGCCGGACAGGGGTCTCACCCCTCCACTTT. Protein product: CASSRTGVSPLHF. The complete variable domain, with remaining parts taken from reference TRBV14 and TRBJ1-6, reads EAGVTQFPSHSVIEKGQTVTLRCDPISGHDNLYWYRRVMGKEIKFLLHFVKESKQDESGMPNNRFLAERTGGTYSTLKVQPAELEDSGVYFCASSRTGVSPLHFGNGTRLTVT.

The CDR3 reads CASSLRGRGEAFF. DNA of the CDR3: TGTGCCAGCAGTTTAAGGGGGCGGGGGGAAGCTTTCTTT. The chain recombines TRBV28 with TRBJ1-1; 7 nucleotides align to TRBD1. The V gene's germline CDR1 is MDHEN and CDR2 SYDVKM. The CDR3 sequence is 13 residues long. With 2 bases clipped from V and 8 bases from J, the junction kept 5 bases outside the gene matches.

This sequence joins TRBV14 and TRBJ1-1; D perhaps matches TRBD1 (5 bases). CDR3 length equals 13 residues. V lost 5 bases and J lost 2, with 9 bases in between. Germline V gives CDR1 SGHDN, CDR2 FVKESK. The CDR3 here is CASSRDLNTEAFF. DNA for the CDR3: TGTGCCAGCAGCAGGGACCTTAACACTGAAGCTTTCTTT.

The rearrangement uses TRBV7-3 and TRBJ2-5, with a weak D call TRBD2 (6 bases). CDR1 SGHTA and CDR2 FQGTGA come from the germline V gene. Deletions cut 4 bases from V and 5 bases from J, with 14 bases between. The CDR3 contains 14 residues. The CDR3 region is CASSSTRNSETQYF. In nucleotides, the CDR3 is TGTGCCAGCAGCTCGACTAGGAATTCGGAGACCCAGTACTTC. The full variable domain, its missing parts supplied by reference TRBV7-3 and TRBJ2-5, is GAGVSQTPSNKVTEKGKYVELRCDPISGHTALYWYRQSLGQGPEFLIYFQGTGAADDSGLPNDRFFAVRPEGSVSTLKIQRTERGDSAVYLCASSSTRNSETQYFGPGTRLLVL.

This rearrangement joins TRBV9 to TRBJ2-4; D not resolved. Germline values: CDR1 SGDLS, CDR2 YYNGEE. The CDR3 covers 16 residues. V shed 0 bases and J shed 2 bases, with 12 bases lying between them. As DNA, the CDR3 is TGTGCCAGCAGCGTAGCCCCCTGGAGAACCAAAAACATTCAGTACTTC. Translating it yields CASSVAPWRTKNIQYF.

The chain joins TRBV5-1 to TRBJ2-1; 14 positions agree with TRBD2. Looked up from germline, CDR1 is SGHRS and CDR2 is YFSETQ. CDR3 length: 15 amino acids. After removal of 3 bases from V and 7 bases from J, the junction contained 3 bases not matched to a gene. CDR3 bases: TGCGCCAGCAGCTCCGGACTAGCGGGAGGAAATGAGCAGTTCTTC. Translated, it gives CASSSGLAGGNEQFF.

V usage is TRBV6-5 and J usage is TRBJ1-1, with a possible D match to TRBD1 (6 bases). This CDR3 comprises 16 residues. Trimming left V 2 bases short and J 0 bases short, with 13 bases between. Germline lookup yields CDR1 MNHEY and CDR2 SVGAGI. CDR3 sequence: CASSYPTQGLNTEAFF. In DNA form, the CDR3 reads TGTGCCAGCAGTTACCCAACACAGGGCTTGAACACTGAAGCTTTCTTT.

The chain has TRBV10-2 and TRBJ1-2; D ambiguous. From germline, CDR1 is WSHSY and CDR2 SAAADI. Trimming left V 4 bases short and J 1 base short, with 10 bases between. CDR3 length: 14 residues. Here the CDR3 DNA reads TGCGCCAGCAGTGCGACAACCGATAACTATGGCTACACCTTC. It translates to CASSATTDNYGYTF.

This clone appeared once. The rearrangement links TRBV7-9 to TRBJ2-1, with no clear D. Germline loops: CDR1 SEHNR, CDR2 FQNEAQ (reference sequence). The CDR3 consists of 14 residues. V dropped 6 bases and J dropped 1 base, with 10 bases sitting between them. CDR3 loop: CASSDGLSYNEQFF. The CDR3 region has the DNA TGTGCCAGCAGTGACGGCCTGTCCTACAATGAGCAGTTCTTC.

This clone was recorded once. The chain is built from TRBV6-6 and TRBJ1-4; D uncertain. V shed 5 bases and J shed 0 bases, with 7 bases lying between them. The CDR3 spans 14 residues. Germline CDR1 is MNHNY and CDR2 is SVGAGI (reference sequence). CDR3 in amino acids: CASSRSTTNEKLFF. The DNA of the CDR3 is TGTGCCAGCAGTCGCAGCACAACTAATGAAAAACTGTTTTTT.

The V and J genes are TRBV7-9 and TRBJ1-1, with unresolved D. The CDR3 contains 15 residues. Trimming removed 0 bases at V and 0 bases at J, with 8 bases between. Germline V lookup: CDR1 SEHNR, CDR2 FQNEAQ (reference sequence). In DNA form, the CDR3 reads TGTGCCAGCAGCTTAGCAGGGTCGGTGAACACTGAAGCTTTCTTT. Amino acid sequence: CASSLAGSVNTEAFF.

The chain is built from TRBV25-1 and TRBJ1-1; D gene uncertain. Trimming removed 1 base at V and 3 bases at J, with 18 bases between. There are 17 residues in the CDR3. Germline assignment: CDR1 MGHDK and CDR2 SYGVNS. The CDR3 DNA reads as TGTGCCAGCAGTGAATTCAGGACCGCCGAGGGTGACACTGAAGCTTTCTTT. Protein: CASSEFRTAEGDTEAFF. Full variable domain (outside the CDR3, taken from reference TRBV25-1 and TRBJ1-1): EADIYQTPRYLVIGTGKKITLECSQTMGHDKMYWYQQDPGMELHLIHYSYGVNSTEKGDLSSESTVSRIRTEHFPLTLESARPSHTSQYLCASSEFRTAEGDTEAFFGQGTRLTVV.

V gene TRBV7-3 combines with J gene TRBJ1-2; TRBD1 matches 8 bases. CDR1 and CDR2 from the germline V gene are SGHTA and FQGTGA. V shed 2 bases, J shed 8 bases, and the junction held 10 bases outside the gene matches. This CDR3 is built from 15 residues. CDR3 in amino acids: CASSLYLTGGQGYTF. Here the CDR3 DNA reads TGTGCCAGCAGCTTATATCTAACAGGGGGTCAGGGCTACACCTTC.

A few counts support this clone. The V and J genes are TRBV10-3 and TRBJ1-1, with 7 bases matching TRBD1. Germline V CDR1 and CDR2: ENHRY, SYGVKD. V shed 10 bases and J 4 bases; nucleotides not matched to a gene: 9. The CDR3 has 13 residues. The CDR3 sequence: CATTDRVGTEAFF. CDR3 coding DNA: TGTGCCACCACCGACAGGGTTGGCACTGAAGCTTTCTTT.

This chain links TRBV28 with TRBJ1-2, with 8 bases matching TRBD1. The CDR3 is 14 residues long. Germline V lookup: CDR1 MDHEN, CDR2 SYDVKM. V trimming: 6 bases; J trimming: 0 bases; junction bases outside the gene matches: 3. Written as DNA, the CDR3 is TGTGCCAGCAGCACGGACAGGGCTAACTATGGCTACACCTTC. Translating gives CASSTDRANYGYTF.

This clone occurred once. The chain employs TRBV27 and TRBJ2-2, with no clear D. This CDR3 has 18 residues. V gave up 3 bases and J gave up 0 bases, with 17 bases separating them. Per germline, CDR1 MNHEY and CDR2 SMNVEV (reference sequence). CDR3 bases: TGTGCCAGCAGTTTGTTCACTATCGCAGAAACGAACACCGGGGAGCTGTTTTTT. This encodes CASSLFTIAETNTGELFF.

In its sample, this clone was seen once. The CDR3 is CASSDIRVSGANVLTF. The CDR3 nucleotides are TGTGCCAGCAGTGACATCAGGGTTTCTGGGGCCAACGTCCTGACTTTC. The rearrangement uses TRBV28 and TRBJ2-6, with D possibly matching TRBD1 (5 bases). V lost 5 bases and J lost 1, with 12 bases in between. The germline gives CDR1 MDHEN, CDR2 SYDVKM. There are 16 residues in the CDR3. The whole variable domain, filled in from reference TRBV28 and TRBJ2-6, reads DVKVTQSSRYLVKRTGEKVFLECVQDMDHENMFWYRQDPGLGLRLIYFSYDVKMKEKGDIPEGYSVSREKKERFSLILESASTNQTSMYLCASSDIRVSGANVLTFGAGSRLTVL.